These T cell receptor beta chains were read from a single sample in a study of blood T cell repertoires in COVID-19. The table came from immunoSEQ multiplex PCR; TCRdb's copy has only in-frame clones and leaves some out. The sample consists of 200,000 to 250,000 clones, 80% of them appearing once. The sequenced material came from PBMCs or T cells enriched from blood (not recorded which). Source of these receptors: a man younger than 40 with acute COVID-19. CDR3s include the opening cysteine and the closing phenylalanine or tryptophan. The D gene is left open where the match is weak. Only part of the rows carry a size: once, few, many, or a class if the clone is expanded.

j_call clone_size v_call d_call cdr3_aa cdr3_nt
TRBJ1-2 NA TRBV5-4 TRBD1 CASSAPGQGASGYTF TGTGCCAGCAGCGCCCCGGGACAGGGGGCGTCTGGCTACACCTTC
TRBJ2-7 NA TRBV7-9 NA CASSQLHGLEQYF TGTGCCAGCAGCCAACTACACGGGTTGGAGCAGTACTTC
TRBJ2-7 NA TRBV4-1 NA CASSQVRGSYEQYF TGCGCCAGCAGCCAAGTTAGGGGCTCCTACGAGCAGTACTTC
TRBJ2-3 NA TRBV4-1 TRBD2 CASSLTSGGTDTQYF TGCGCCAGCAGCCTTACTAGCGGGGGCACAGATACGCAGTATTTT
TRBJ1-1 NA TRBV5-1 NA CASSFSRTVNTEAFF TGCGCCAGCAGCTTCAGTCGTACAGTGAACACTGAAGCTTTCTTT
TRBJ1-1 once TRBV27 NA CASSLLDRREAFF TGTGCCAGCAGTTTACTCGACAGGCGAGAAGCTTTCTTT
TRBJ2-7 few TRBV11-2 TRBD1 CASSLGQGTEQYF TGTGCCAGCAGCTTAGGACAGGGGACCGAGCAGTACTTC
TRBJ1-2 NA TRBV10-3 TRBD1 CAISPGQGAGDYGYTF TGTGCCATCAGTCCGGGACAGGGGGCCGGGGACTATGGCTACACCTTC
TRBJ1-2 NA TRBV30 TRBD1 CAEAGTGFGYTF TGTGCCGAGGCCGGGACAGGGTTTGGCTACACCTTC
TRBJ1-4 NA TRBV9 NA CASSPRHDKKATNEKLFF TGTGCCAGCAGCCCCCGACACGATAAAAAGGCAACTAATGAAAAACTGTTTTTT
TRBJ1-2 NA TRBV5-1 NA CASSGGFGAKNSSGYTF TGCGCCAGCAGCGGGGGGTTCGGAGCGAAAAATTCGAGTGGCTACACCTTC
TRBJ1-4 NA TRBV5-4 NA CASSPGGGLGEKLFF TGTGCCAGCAGCCCAGGAGGAGGGCTGGGGGAAAAACTGTTTTTT
TRBJ1-1 NA TRBV12-5 TRBD1 CASTEIDRAAEAFF TGTGCTAGTACCGAAATCGACAGGGCGGCTGAAGCTTTCTTT
TRBJ1-2 NA TRBV28 NA CASRLPRQSLYGYTF TGTGCCAGCAGACTTCCCCGACAGTCCCTCTATGGCTACACCTTC
TRBJ1-5 NA TRBV2 NA CASRATWEAQPQHF TGTGCCAGCAGGGCCACTTGGGAGGCTCAGCCCCAGCATTTT
TRBJ2-7 NA TRBV11-2 NA CASSMNLQGYEQYF TGTGCCAGCAGCATGAACCTACAGGGCTACGAGCAGTACTTC
TRBJ2-7 NA TRBV12-3/TRBV12-4 NA CASSLTREQYF TGTGCCAGCAGTTTAACGAGGGAGCAGTACTTC
TRBJ2-3 NA TRBV10-3 NA CAISLADTQYF TGTGCCATCAGTTTAGCAGATACGCAGTATTTT
TRBJ2-3 NA TRBV2 NA CASTRRDTQYF TGTGCCAGCACCCGCAGAGATACGCAGTATTTT
TRBJ1-1 NA TRBV15 TRBD1 CATSRPLDRVAFF TGTGCCACCAGCAGGCCCCTAGACAGGGTGGCTTTCTTT
TRBJ2-1 NA TRBV9 NA CASSVHYGSEQFF TGTGCCAGCAGCGTACATTATGGGAGTGAGCAGTTCTTC
TRBJ1-1 NA TRBV28 NA CASSLLGGEAFF TGTGCCAGCAGTTTACTGGGAGGTGAAGCTTTCTTT
TRBJ1-4 NA TRBV3-1/TRBV3-2 NA CASSYGQINEKLFF TGTGCCAGCAGCTACGGACAGATTAATGAAAAACTGTTTTTT
TRBJ2-5 NA TRBV6-6 TRBD2 CASMQGGAETQYF TGTGCCAGCATGCAGGGAGGGGCCGAGACCCAGTACTTC
TRBJ1-1 NA TRBV15 TRBD1 CATSRNRGEAFF TGTGCCACCAGCAGAAACAGGGGTGAAGCTTTCTTT
TRBJ2-1 NA TRBV9 TRBD2 CASSVTRLAGGPNEQFF TGTGCCAGCAGCGTAACGCGTCTAGCGGGGGGGCCCAATGAGCAGTTCTTC
TRBJ2-2 NA TRBV5-1 NA CASSPAAGLITGELFF TGCGCCAGCAGCCCCGCGGCAGGGCTAATCACCGGGGAGCTGTTTTTT
TRBJ1-1 NA TRBV28 TRBD1 CASSPWDSPRGSNTEAFF TGTGCCAGCAGTCCCTGGGACAGCCCACGGGGATCGAACACTGAAGCTTTCTTT